This TCR beta chain came from a study of T cells expressing NK-cell markers. Study-level findings and limits: Clarity on HCMV specificity was lacking for the expanded NKG2C+ T cell clones.

For this clonotype: Its antigen is as yet unknown.

The CDR3 consists of 16 residues. Germline assignment: CDR1 SGHAT and CDR2 FQNNGV. Following a re-call of the 5' RACE reads, TCRdb has one entry per CDR3 protein and lacks DNA. The sample totals over 200,000 distinct CDR3 sequences. This sequence was found in a man in his late teens or twenties in good health. The chain has TRBV11-2 and TRBJ1-3. The sequenced sample consisted of blood T cells: a sorted CD56 or NKG2C T cell subset, CD4+ or CD8+ T cells, or bulk PBMC T cells (not recorded which). The CDR3 sequence: CASSLLGQRSGNTIYF.